This T cell receptor (beta chain) was profiled in a study of shared clonotypes between healthy human individuals. This CDR3 region has 14 residues. Germline trimming cut 5 bases from V and 2 bases from J; bases unmatched to any gene: 2. The V gene's germline CDR1 is SNHLY and CDR2 FYNNEI. Evenly divided among several immunoSEQ plates was the genomic DNA of each subset. In the authors' methods: ImmunoSEQ sequences covered only the junction and lacked quality scores; filtering therefore differed. Repertoires were generated with immunoSEQ multiplex PCR, while TCRdb's copy carries only in-frame clones and drops some. That table is the source of V, J and clone size, and D and trimming were worked out from the DNA. The table lists about 490,000 clones, about 82% of them singletons. None of the donors, who were healthy HIV-negative adults, had recently had acute infections or vaccinations. All donors were Caucasian adults living in Nashville, Tennessee.

The sample comprised PBMCs. The chain links TRBV2 to TRBJ1-5; 8 bases fit TRBD1. The receptor was isolated from a middle-aged woman in good health. Some clones in this sample may be carry-over from other donors' samples. CDR3 bases: TGTGCCAGCAGTACGGACAGGGGCAATCAGCCCCAGCATTTT. Translation: CASSTDRGNQPQHF.